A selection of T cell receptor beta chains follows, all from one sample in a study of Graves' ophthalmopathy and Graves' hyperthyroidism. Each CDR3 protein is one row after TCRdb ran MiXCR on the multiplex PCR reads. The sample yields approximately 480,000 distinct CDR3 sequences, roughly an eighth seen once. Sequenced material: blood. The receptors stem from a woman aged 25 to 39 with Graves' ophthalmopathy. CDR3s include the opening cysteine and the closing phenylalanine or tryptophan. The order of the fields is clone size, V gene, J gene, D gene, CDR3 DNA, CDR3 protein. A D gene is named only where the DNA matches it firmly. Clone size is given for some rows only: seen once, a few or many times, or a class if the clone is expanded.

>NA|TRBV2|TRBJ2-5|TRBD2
TGTGCCAGCAGGGAGACTAGCGGGGTCTCGGGGGAGACCCAGTACTTC
CASRETSGVSGETQYF
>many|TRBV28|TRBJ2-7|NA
TGTGCCAGCAGTTCTCCCATTTTGAAGTCAAACCATTACGAGCAGTACTTC
CASSSPILKSNHYEQYF
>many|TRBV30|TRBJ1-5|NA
TGTGCCTGGAGTGTACATGGTCAGCCCCAGCATTTT
CAWSVHGQPQHF
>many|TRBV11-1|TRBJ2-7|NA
TGTGCCAGCAGCTTGGCGCGAGCCCGGGAGCAGTACTTC
CASSLARAREQYF
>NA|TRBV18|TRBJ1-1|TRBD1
TGTGCCAGCTCAGTCGAGCTGACAGGGCGGGACACTGAAGCTTTCTTT
CASSVELTGRDTEAFF
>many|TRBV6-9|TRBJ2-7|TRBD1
TGTGCCAGCAGCTCCAGACAGGGGTGCTCCTACGAGCAGTACTTC
CASSSRQGCSYEQYF
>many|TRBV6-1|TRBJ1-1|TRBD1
TGTGCCAGCGTAGGGGGCCAGTCGAAAGGAGCTTTCTTT
CASVGGQSKGAFF
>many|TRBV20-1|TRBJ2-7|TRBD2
TGCAGTGCCAAGACTAGCGGGCTTACCTACGAGCAGTACTTC
CSAKTSGLTYEQYF
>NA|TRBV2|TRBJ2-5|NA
TGTGCCAGCCCTCCGGGGACAAGCGAAACCGTTTACCAAGAGACCCAGTACTTC
CASPPGTSETVYQETQYF
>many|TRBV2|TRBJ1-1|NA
TGTGCCAGCAACATGAACACTGAAGCTTTCTTT
CASNMNTEAFF
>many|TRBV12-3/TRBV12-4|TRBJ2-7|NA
TGTGCCAGCAGTTTTTTATGGCACTACTACGAGCAGTACTTC
CASSFLWHYYEQYF
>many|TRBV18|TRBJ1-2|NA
TGTGCCAGCTCAACGACTGGGGGCGCGGTCTTCCATGGCTACACCTTC
CASSTTGGAVFHGYTF
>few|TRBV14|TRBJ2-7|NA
TGTGCCAGCAGCTCCTATCGGGGGGCGCTCAACGAGCAGTACTTC
CASSSYRGALNEQYF
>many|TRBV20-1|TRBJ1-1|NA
TGCAGTGCCCCTGACTCCGGTCGTTTTTCCACTGAAGCTTTCTTT
CSAPDSGRFSTEAFF
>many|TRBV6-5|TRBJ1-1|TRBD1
TGTGCCAGCAGCCGGGACAGGCTGAGGACTGAAGCTTTCTTT
CASSRDRLRTEAFF
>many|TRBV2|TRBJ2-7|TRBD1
TGTGCCAGCAGGGACAGGTTCTACGAGCAGTACTTC
CASRDRFYEQYF
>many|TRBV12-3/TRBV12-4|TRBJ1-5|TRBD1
TGTGCCAGCAGCTACGACAGGGGTCGTCCCCAGCATTTT
CASSYDRGRPQHF
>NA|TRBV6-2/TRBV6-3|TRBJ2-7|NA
TGTGCCAGCACCCCGGGACGCGAGGCGATCGAGCAGTACTTC
CASTPGREAIEQYF
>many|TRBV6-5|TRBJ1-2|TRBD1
TGTGCCAGCAGTTACTCCGGGGACAGGGGCAATCGTTACACCTTC
CASSYSGDRGNRYTF
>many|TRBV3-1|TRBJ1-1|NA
TGTGCCAGCAGCCAAGACGGCACTGAAGCTTTCTTT
CASSQDGTEAFF